One and the same sample provided the 28 T cell receptor beta chains below, sequenced in a study of post-analysis software for immune sequencing data. Study results and caveats: Among four to six TRBV segments more frequent in patients than controls were TRBV5-6, TRBV5-1 and TRBV20-1.

TCR beta cDNA libraries included unique molecular identifiers. One entry per CDR3 protein, called by TCRdb with MiXCR from the PCR reads. Altogether 650,000 to 850,000 distinct CDR3 sequences are present, around 45% being singletons, with the ten largest covering roughly 4.9%. Their antigens are not known. Material: blood. The receptor set was obtained from a girl aged 5-17 years with multiple sclerosis.

The chain carries TRBV7-9 and TRBJ2-1; 13 positions match TRBD2. The CDR3 sequence is 15 residues long. Trimming at V came to 8 bases and at J to 8 bases, leaving 9 bases not matched to a gene. Germline assignment: CDR1 SEHNR and CDR2 FQNEAQ (reference sequence). The CDR3 coding sequence is TGTGCCAGCGAGGGGGGACTAGCGGGAATAGATGAGCAGTTCTTC. This translates into CASEGGLAGIDEQFF.

The chain uses TRBV29-1 and TRBJ2-3; TRBD2 matches 12 bases. The CDR3 sequence is 17 residues long. Germline lookup yields CDR1 SQVTM and CDR2 ANQGSEA. V lost 4 bases, J lost 3 bases, and 11 bases stayed unmatched. The CDR3 sequence: CSVATSLTSGSTDTQYF. The CDR3, as DNA: TGCAGCGTTGCTACATCACTGACTAGCGGGAGTACAGATACGCAGTATTTT.

In nucleotides, the CDR3 is TGTGCCACCAGCAGTGGGAAGCAGATACTCTATGGCTACACCTTC. Translation gives CATSSGKQILYGYTF. The gene calls are TRBV15 and TRBJ1-2; D unclear. In germline, CDR1 is LNHNV, CDR2 YYDKDF (reference sequence). The CDR3 has 15 residues. The V end was cut by 3 bases, the J end by 4 bases, with 15 bases between.

This clonotype was detected only a few times. V usage is TRBV6-6 and J usage is TRBJ2-5; possibly TRBD2 for D (6 bases). Germline V lookup: CDR1 MNHNY, CDR2 SVGAGI (reference sequence). CDR3 length: 14 residues. The V end was cut by 2 bases, the J end by 11 bases, with 18 bases between. CDR3 in DNA: TGTGCCAGCAGTTACGTCGACCCACCGGGGGAGCAGTACTTC. Amino acid sequence: CASSYVDPPGEQYF.

The rearrangement uses TRBV7-8 and TRBJ1-1, with D possibly being TRBD1 (5 bases). Germline values: CDR1 SGHVS, CDR2 FQNEAQ. V lost 4 bases and J lost 1, with 13 bases in between. CDR3 length: 15 amino acids. This chain's CDR3 is CASSSPGNRNTEAFF. The CDR3 nucleotides are TGTGCCAGCAGCTCCCCAGGGAATAGGAACACTGAAGCTTTCTTT.

This clonotype was seen more than once but under ten times. The germline gene is not matched at one end of the junction; a read error may be the cause. This rearrangement joins TRBV10-3 to TRBJ2-1, with 9 positions matching TRBD1. Germline values: CDR1 ENHRY, CDR2 SYGVKD. The CDR3 contains 15 residues. CDR3 bases: TGTGCCATTGAGGGGACAGGGAAGGGCTACAATGAGCAGTTCTTT. Protein sequence: CAIEGTGKGYNEQFF.

This sequence joins TRBV29-1 and TRBJ2-5; 7 nucleotides line up with TRBD1. V was clipped by 2 bases and J by 5 bases; unmatched bases: 5. Germline V gene data show CDR1 as SQVTM and CDR2 as ANQGSEA. The length of the CDR3 is 13 residues. The CDR3 is CSVEQGEGETQYF. DNA of the CDR3: TGCAGCGTTGAACAGGGGGAAGGGGAGACCCAGTACTTC.

This clonotype was picked up a small number of times. The genes are TRBV29-1 and TRBJ2-3; possibly TRBD1 or TRBD2 for D (5 bases each). In germline, CDR1 is SQVTM, CDR2 ANQGSEA. The CDR3 extends over 14 amino acids. Trimming left V 6 bases short and J 5 bases short, with 18 bases between. CDR3 amino acids: CSVDKGEGGDTQYF. In nucleotides, the CDR3 is TGCAGCGTGGACAAAGGAGAAGGAGGAGATACGCAGTATTTT.

The chain carries TRBV20-1 and TRBJ1-3, with D perhaps matching TRBD1 (5 bases). Germline assignment: CDR1 DFQATT and CDR2 SNEGSKA (reference sequence). CDR3 size: 15 residues. Trimming stripped 6 bases from V and 2 bases from J, with 17 bases between. This chain's CDR3 is CSADPVQGAGNTIYF. CDR3 DNA sequence: TGCAGTGCGGACCCGGTTCAGGGTGCTGGAAACACCATATATTTT.

For this clonotype: At one end, the junction sequence differs from germline, possibly due to a read error. Written as DNA, the CDR3 is TGTGCTAGCAGCCCCCCTGCTTTGGCGGGAAGCGAGCAGTTCTTC. Its translation is CASSPPALAGSEQFF. The chain links TRBV7-9 to TRBJ2-1, with a weak D call TRBD2 (6 bases). Germline V gene sequence: CDR1 SEHNR, CDR2 FQNEAQ (reference sequence). The CDR3 has 15 residues.

A note on this clonotype: A read error may be the cause here, since a much bigger clone is one base away. This chain joins TRBV10-3 and TRBJ2-3; 12 bases match TRBD2. Germline CDR1 ENHRY, CDR2 SYGVKD. The CDR3 is 14 residues long. CDR3 in DNA: TGTACCATCAGACTAGCGGGAGAAACAGATACGCAGTATTTT. The encoded protein is CTIRLAGETDTQYF.

The J gene is TRBJ2-7, the V gene TRBV13, with 8 positions matching TRBD1. The tail of the sequence fits TRBJ2-5 better, so the J call may be wrong. Looked up from germline, CDR1 is PRHDT and CDR2 is FYEKMQ (reference sequence). CDR3 size: 15 residues. The CDR3 region is CASSRAGTGVETQYF. As DNA, the CDR3 is TGTGCCAGCAGCCGCGCCGGGACAGGAGTAGAGACCCAGTACTTC.

The gene calls are TRBV3-1 and TRBJ2-1, with D possibly TRBD2 on 6 matching bases. CDR3 size: 16 residues. Germline CDR1 and CDR2: LGHDT and YNNKEL (reference sequence). V dropped 5 bases and J dropped 2 bases, with 16 bases sitting between them. CDR3 protein: CASSRTSTRAYNEQFF. The DNA for the CDR3 is TGTGCCAGCAGCAGAACTAGCACCCGAGCCTACAATGAGCAGTTCTTC.

On this clonotype: A much larger clone lies a single base off, so this may be a read error. The rearrangement joins TRBV12-3 or TRBV12-4 to TRBJ2-5; no clear D gene. This CDR3 has 12 residues. CDR3 sequence reads: CAGSLSGETQYF. In DNA, the CDR3 is TGTGCCGGCAGTTTATCGGGAGAGACCCAGTACTTC.

The chain has TRBV20-1 and TRBJ2-3; D remains unclear. Trimming took 2 bases from V and 2 from J, leaving 5 bases between them. There are 12 residues in the CDR3. Per the germline V gene, CDR1 is DFQATT and CDR2 is SNEGSKA (reference sequence). DNA for the CDR3: TGCAGTGCTAGACAGTACACAGATACGCAGTATTTT. It yields the protein CSARQYTDTQYF.

The rearrangement links TRBV9 to TRBJ1-6; the D is unclear. Trimming removed 0 bases at V and 0 bases at J, with 10 bases between. Germline V lookup: CDR1 SGDLS, CDR2 YYNGEE. The CDR3 spans 17 residues. Here the CDR3 DNA reads TGTGCCAGCAGCGTAGTGTATAAAAGCTCCTATAATTCACCCCTCCACTTT. Translated, it gives CASSVVYKSSYNSPLHF.

V gene TRBV6-6 combines with J gene TRBJ2-7; perhaps TRBD2 as D (5 bases). Germline-derived CDR1 and CDR2 are MNHNY and SVGAGI (reference sequence). This CDR3 has 15 amino acids. Trimming took off 7 bases at V and 6 bases at J, with 22 bases between the two ends. The CDR3 is CASNSRSAGSSEQYF. CDR3 nucleotide sequence: TGTGCCAGCAACTCCCGGAGCGCGGGTTCTAGCGAGCAGTACTTC.

This clonotype has more than one count but fewer than ten. This chain connects TRBV29-1 to TRBJ2-1; TRBD1 aligns across 7 bases. This CDR3 contains 16 residues. CDR1 and CDR2 (germline): SQVTM, ANQGSEA. V dropped 0 bases and J dropped 0; count of bases not matched to a gene: 5. For the CDR3, the DNA is TGCAGCGTTGAAGATTACGGGGACAGCTCCTACAATGAGCAGTTCTTC. Translating it yields CSVEDYGDSSYNEQFF.

The V and J genes are TRBV6-1 and TRBJ2-1, with 12 nucleotides matching TRBD2. Germline V gives CDR1 MNHNS, CDR2 SASEGT. Trimming took 6 bases from V and 7 from J; bases not matched to a gene: 13. CDR3 size: 17 residues. The CDR3 sequence is CASSEKRLAGGINEQFF. DNA of the CDR3: TGTGCCAGCAGCGAGAAACGGCTAGCGGGAGGGATTAATGAGCAGTTCTTC.

This clonotype was observed a few times. This sequence joins TRBV29-1 and TRBJ2-7; 9 positions match TRBD1. Per the germline V gene, CDR1 is SQVTM and CDR2 is ANQGSEA. The CDR3 has 13 amino acids. Trimming removed 3 bases from V and 9 bases from J; junction bases left unmatched: 9. Here the CDR3 DNA reads TGCAGCGTTGATACCGGGACAGGGAACGGGCAGTACTTC. This sequence encodes CSVDTGTGNGQYF.

V and J are TRBV7-8 and TRBJ2-7; 9 nucleotides agree with TRBD1. After removal of 2 bases from V and 3 bases from J, the junction contained 8 bases not matched to a gene. The CDR3 is 16 amino acids. Germline CDR1 SGHVS, CDR2 FQNEAQ. The DNA for the CDR3 is TGTGCCAGCAGCTTACTCGGGACAGGGCTTCACTACGAGCAGTACTTC. Protein product: CASSLLGTGLHYEQYF.

This clonotype was counted only a few times. The rearrangement uses TRBV6-5 and TRBJ1-2; D is perhaps TRBD1 (5 bases). Germline CDR1 MNHEY, CDR2 SVGAGI. V lost 2 bases and J lost 3, with 10 bases in between. This CDR3 is 14 amino acids long. CDR3 coding DNA: TGTGCCAGCAGTTACGCAGGGAAAGACTATGGCTACACCTTC. Translation gives CASSYAGKDYGYTF.

The chain combines TRBV15 with TRBJ2-7, with no clear D. Germline CDR1 is LNHNV and CDR2 is YYDKDF (reference sequence). The CDR3 length is 14 residues. V was pared by 3 bases and J by 7 bases, with 16 bases between. CDR3 region: CATSRSSNYNEQYF. DNA for the CDR3: TGTGCCACCAGCAGGTCTTCAAACTACAATGAGCAGTACTTC.

This clonotype was detected many times. This chain links TRBV7-2 with TRBJ2-7, with D hard to call. CDR3 length equals 14 residues. V was pared by 2 bases and J by 2 bases, with 10 bases between. Germline V gene lookup returns CDR1 SGHTA and CDR2 FQGNSA. The CDR3 region is CASSLIGQTYEQYF. CDR3 bases: TGTGCCAGCAGCTTAATTGGTCAGACCTACGAGCAGTACTTC.

The genes are TRBV29-1 and TRBJ1-1; D is undetermined. The CDR3 spans 15 residues. Germline CDR1 and CDR2: SQVTM and ANQGSEA. Trimming took off 6 bases at V and 0 bases at J, with 17 bases between the two ends. The CDR3 reads CSVEPGRTVNTEAFF. CDR3 coding DNA: TGCAGCGTAGAACCAGGAAGAACAGTGAACACTGAAGCTTTCTTT.

In its sample, this clonotype was seen a few times. The CDR3 loop reads CASSPRGSARTDTQYF. CDR3 coding DNA: TGTGCCAGCAGCCCAAGGGGTAGCGCGAGGACAGATACGCAGTATTTT. The chain couples TRBV7-9 to TRBJ2-3; either TRBD1 or TRBD2 may fit D (5 bases each). V lost 5 bases to trimming and J lost 3 bases, with 18 bases between them. Germline loops: CDR1 SEHNR, CDR2 FQNEAQ (reference sequence). The CDR3 sequence is 16 residues long.

A few counts support this clonotype. The J gene is TRBJ1-2, the V gene TRBV6-5; 9 bases map to TRBD1. With 7 bases clipped from V and 4 bases from J, the junction kept 10 bases outside the gene matches. The CDR3 loop spans 15 amino acids. Germline CDR1 is MNHEY and CDR2 is SVGAGI. The CDR3 coding sequence is TGTGCCAGCACCCTCGGACAGGGGCACCTCTATGGCTACACCTTC. Its translation is CASTLGQGHLYGYTF.

This clonotype appeared once. The germline gene is not matched at one end of the junction; a read error may be the cause. The genes are TRBV20-1 and TRBJ2-5; TRBD2 aligns across 12 bases. The germline CDR1 and CDR2 sequences are DFQATT and SNEGSKA (reference sequence). This CDR3 comprises 15 residues. DNA for the CDR3: TGCAGTGCTGGAGGACTAGCGGGAATCCAAGAGGCCCAGTACTTC. This translates into CSAGGLAGIQEAQYF.